One and the same sample provided the 15 T cell receptor beta chains below, sequenced in a study of shared clonotypes between healthy human individuals. Profiling relied on immunoSEQ multiplex PCR, and the TCRdb table lists in-frame clones only, not all of them. This table holds roughly 1.5 million clones, under 99% found once. Sequenced sample: naive CD4+ T cells sorted from blood. Subset reported: CD45RA+ positively selected. These receptors were taken from a man aged 25-45 years in good health.

V and J are TRBV11-2 and TRBJ1-2; 7 positions match TRBD1. Germline loops: CDR1 SGHAT, CDR2 FQNNGV. Losses at the gene ends were 5 bases for V and 8 bases for J; bases not matched to a gene: 5. The CDR3 spans 12 residues. CDR3 region: CASSMTGLGYTF. The CDR3, as DNA: TGTGCCAGCAGCATGACAGGGTTGGGCTACACCTTC.

The gene calls are TRBV7-7 and TRBJ2-1; TRBD2 agrees at 9 bases. J was trimmed by 9 bases and V by 0 bases; bases with no gene match: 6. The CDR3 loop spans 15 amino acids. CDR1 is SSHAT, CDR2 FNYEAQ, per germline (reference sequence). The CDR3 region is CASSLALAGPGEQFF. CDR3 nucleotides: TGTGCCAGCAGCTTAGCGCTAGCGGGACCGGGTGAGCAGTTCTTC.

The chain joins TRBV5-1 to TRBJ1-4; the match to TRBD1 covers 9 bases. This CDR3 contains 13 residues. The J segment lost 8 bases and the V segment lost 7 bases, leaving 6 bases of the junction unmatched. Germline CDR1 is SGHRS and CDR2 is YFSETQ. The CDR3 loop reads CASRKGQGEKLFF. CDR3 nucleotide sequence: TGCGCCAGCCGCAAGGGACAGGGAGAAAAACTGTTTTTT.

The rearrangement uses TRBV6-5 and TRBJ2-7; 7 bases match TRBD2. The germline gives CDR1 MNHEY, CDR2 SVGAGI. V lost 2 bases and J lost 2; bases outside the gene matches: 6. The CDR3 has 15 residues. Here the CDR3 reads CASSYRARGTYEQYF. The CDR3 DNA is TGTGCCAGCAGTTACCGAGCGCGGGGGACCTACGAGCAGTACTTC.

J is TRBJ1-1 and V is TRBV18; TRBD1 is a possible D gene (5 bases). Per the germline V gene, CDR1 is KGHSH and CDR2 is LQKENI. The CDR3 consists of 15 residues. V lost 4 bases and J 3 bases, leaving 15 bases between the germline ends. CDR3 region: CASSLQRGEDTEAFF. The CDR3 nucleotides read TGTGCCAGCTCACTCCAAAGGGGCGAGGACACTGAAGCTTTCTTT.

The chain couples TRBV5-1 to TRBJ2-1; maybe TRBD2 (6 bases). Trimming took off 0 bases at V and 2 bases at J, with 12 bases between the two ends. The CDR3 runs 16 residues. Germline V gives CDR1 SGHRS, CDR2 YFSETQ. The CDR3 loop reads CASSLAQAGPYNEQFF. The CDR3 region has the DNA TGCGCCAGCAGCTTGGCCCAAGCGGGCCCCTACAATGAGCAGTTCTTC.

This sequence joins TRBV9 and TRBJ2-7; 7 bases match TRBD1. This CDR3 contains 15 residues. J was trimmed by 4 bases and V by 3 bases; bases with no gene match: 10. From germline, CDR1 is SGDLS and CDR2 YYNGEE. CDR3 bases: TGTGCCAGCAGCGCCAATCCGGGACAGAAATACGAGCAGTACTTC. This codes for CASSANPGQKYEQYF.

The CDR3 DNA is TGTGCCAGCAGTGCACACTCCTTATCAGGTAATGAGCAGTTCTTC. Translating it yields CASSAHSLSGNEQFF. This rearrangement joins TRBV2 to TRBJ2-1; D remains unclear. The germline CDR1 and CDR2 sequences are SNHLY and FYNNEI. The germline V and J ends were trimmed by 4 bases and 7 bases, with 17 bases remaining between them. This CDR3 contains 15 residues.

J is TRBJ1-3 and V is TRBV25-1; 7 bases fit TRBD1. Germline trimming cut 4 bases from V and 2 bases from J; bases unmatched to any gene: 11. CDR3 length equals 17 residues. The V gene's germline CDR1 is MGHDK and CDR2 SYGVNS. CDR3 DNA sequence: TGTGCCAGCAGTGGCTGGGGACAGTCAAAGCCTGGAAACACCATATATTTT. Protein: CASSGWGQSKPGNTIYF.

The CDR3 loop is CASSLVAVVETQYF. The CDR3 coding sequence is TGTGCCAGCAGCTTGGTAGCGGTGGTAGAGACCCAGTACTTC. The chain joins TRBV5-4 to TRBJ2-5; TRBD2 is a possible D gene (6 bases). The germline V gene has CDR1 SGHNT and CDR2 YYREEE (reference sequence). The V end was cut by 0 bases, the J end by 4 bases, with 10 bases between. This CDR3 contains 14 residues.

This chain connects TRBV30 to TRBJ2-6, with 9 nucleotides matching TRBD1. Unmatched junction bases numbered 6, after V lost 8 bases and J lost 1 base. The germline CDR1 and CDR2 sequences are GTSNPN and SVGIG (reference sequence). The CDR3 has 15 amino acids. The CDR3 loop reads CARGQGPSGANVLTF. In DNA, the CDR3 is TGTGCCCGGGGACAGGGTCCATCTGGGGCCAACGTCCTGACTTTC.

The chain is built from TRBV27 and TRBJ2-5; D is ambiguous. Germline V gene data show CDR1 as MNHEY and CDR2 as SMNVEV (reference sequence). This CDR3 is built from 15 residues. Trimming left V 6 bases short and J 5 bases short, with 19 bases between. CDR3 residues: CASSQRRVGWETQYF. CDR3 DNA sequence: TGTGCCAGCAGCCAAAGAAGGGTCGGGTGGGAGACCCAGTACTTC.

The chain links TRBV29-1 to TRBJ1-2; tentatively, D is TRBD1 (5 bases). Germline CDR1 and CDR2: SQVTM and ANQGSEA. Trimming removed 6 bases from V and 4 bases from J, with 15 bases in between. The CDR3 spans 13 residues. The CDR3 nucleotides read TGCAGCGTAGGGGACCCAGGCGGCTATGGCTACACCTTC. This codes for CSVGDPGGYGYTF.

The rearrangement uses TRBV5-4 and TRBJ2-7; 7 positions match TRBD1. Trimming removed 5 bases from V and 0 bases from J; junction bases left unmatched: 5. The V gene's germline CDR1 is SGHNT and CDR2 YYREEE (reference sequence). The CDR3 has 14 residues. The CDR3 protein is CASRVWDSSYEQYF. The CDR3 nucleotides are TGTGCCAGCAGAGTTTGGGACAGCTCCTACGAGCAGTACTTC. The full variable domain, completed using reference TRBV5-4 and TRBJ2-7, is ETGVTQSPTHLIKTRGQQVTLRCSSQSGHNTVSWYQQALGQGPQFIFQYYREEENGRGNFPPRFSGLQFPNYSSELNVNALELDDSALYLCASRVWDSSYEQYFGPGTRLTVT.

The genes are TRBV6-5 and TRBJ2-7; maybe TRBD2 (6 bases). CDR3 length: 14 amino acids. The V gene's germline CDR1 is MNHEY and CDR2 SVGAGI. The V end lost 5 bases, the J end lost 5 bases, and 16 bases lay between the germline ends. The CDR3 bases are TGTGCCAGCAGTAGACTAGTGGTTATGGACGAGCAGTACTTC. It encodes CASSRLVVMDEQYF.